This is a list of T cell receptor beta chains from one sample in a study of quantifying T cell responses using KT2 cells. TCRdb re-called the UMI-ligation and nested PCR reads through MiXCR, storing one row per CDR3 protein. This table has 25,000 to 35,000 distinct CDR3 sequences, 10% appearing once. Sequenced: PBMCs spiked with cells of the T cell clone KT2. All receptors derive from a human donor. Each CDR3 is given with its conserved first and last residue. Each record gives: J gene, clone size, V gene, D gene, CDR3 DNA, CDR3 protein. The D gene is left open where the match is weak. Expanded clones get a size class; other rows say once, few or many, or leave the size out.

TRBJ2-3 few TRBV11-2 - TGTGCCAGCAGAGTTTGGGCCGGGGATACGCAGTATTTT CASRVWAGDTQYF
TRBJ2-7 - TRBV15 - TGTGCCACCAGCAGAGACAGAACCTACGAGCAGTACTTC CATSRDRTYEQYF
TRBJ2-5 - TRBV5-6 TRBD1 TGTGCCAGTAGCTTGATGATGGACAGGCAAGAGACCCAGTACTTC CASSLMMDRQETQYF
TRBJ1-4 many TRBV7-9 TRBD1 TGTGCCAGCAGCCGTATACGGGGACAGGGTCAACGGGTTAATGAAAAACTGTTTTTT CASSRIRGQGQRVNEKLFF
TRBJ1-2 few TRBV12-3/TRBV12-4 - TGTGCCAGCAGTTTTTCCCCTGCCGGACCCCTCAATGGCTACACCTTC CASSFSPAGPLNGYTF
TRBJ1-4 - TRBV7-8 - TGTGCCAGCAGCTTATCCACTACAACTAATGAAAAACTGTTTTTT CASSLSTTTNEKLFF
TRBJ2-7 - TRBV4-3 - TGCGCCAGCAGCCAAGATTCGGGCAACTCCTACGAGCAGTACTTC CASSQDSGNSYEQYF
TRBJ2-7 medium-sized TRBV20-1 - TGCAGTGCTAGAGGGACAGAAGCCTACGAGCAGTACTTC CSARGTEAYEQYF
TRBJ2-7 few TRBV20-1 - TGCAGTGCCCTGCAGCTAGCGAGAACCTACGAGCAGTACTTC CSALQLARTYEQYF
TRBJ1-6 few TRBV12-3/TRBV12-4 - TGTGCCAGCCAAGGCAGTTCACCCCTCCACTTT CASQGSSPLHF
TRBJ2-5 - TRBV7-2 - TGTGCCAGCAGCTTTCCAGGGAGACCCCAAGAGACCCAGTACTTC CASSFPGRPQETQYF
TRBJ1-4 medium-sized TRBV29-1 TRBD1 TGCAGCGTTCTTGTTCGGGACAGGTCCCCAAAACTGTTTTTT CSVLVRDRSPKLFF
TRBJ2-3 few TRBV20-1 TRBD2 TGCAGTGCCCCGAGGGCTAGCGGGGTCGGGGGCACAGATACGCAGTATTTT CSAPRASGVGGTDTQYF